This T cell receptor beta chain was obtained from a study of Ad26.COV2.S vaccination and SARS-CoV-2 variants. Study at large: Donor was in the COV1001 Ad26.COV2.S trial arm. By the intramuscular route, Ad26.COV2.S was given once, or twice 56 days apart.

With respect to this clone: The antigen is not known.

Treatment specified: around 19 received Ad26.COV2.S at low or high dose, single or two shots; about 5 received placebo; per-sample allocation not given. Sampling was done on day 63 after the first vaccine or placebo injection. TCRdb keeps only in-frame clones here, not all; method: immunoSEQ multiplex PCR. The sample includes around 400,000 clones, 83% of them seen just once. Study-level findings and limits: Vaccinees showed greater spike-specific TCR breadth than placebo recipients.

The source of this sequence is a person aged 18-65 years who received the Ad26.COV2.S COVID-19 vaccine or a placebo. The sequencing here drew on peripheral blood, taken in a trial of Ad26.COV2.S vaccine versus placebo.

The CDR3 region is CASSMWTGGLGYTF. DNA for the CDR3: TGTGCCAGTAGTATGTGGACAGGGGGTTTGGGCTACACCTTC. The rearrangement links TRBV19 to TRBJ1-2, with TRBD1 identical over 10 bases. The CDR3 length is 14 residues. Per the germline V gene, CDR1 is LNHDA and CDR2 is SQIVND (reference sequence). J lost 8 bases, V lost 3 bases, and 6 bases had no gene match. The full variable domain, with the rest looked up from reference TRBV19 and TRBJ1-2, is DGGITQSPKYLFRKEGQNVTLSCEQNLNHDAMYWYRQDPGQGLRLIYYSQIVNDFQKGDIAEGYSVSREKKESFPLTVTSAQKNPTAFYLCASSMWTGGLGYTFGSGTRLTVV.